This T cell receptor beta chain was observed in a study of immune evolution from preneoplasia to lung adenocarcinoma. This table comes from immunoSEQ multiplex PCR, and its TCRdb copy is limited to in-frame clones, with some not included. Altogether 11,000 to 15,000 clones are present, around 84% being singletons, with the ten largest covering 3%. After pathologic assessment, macro-dissection selected premalignant or tumor cells for extraction. In germline, CDR1 is LNHDA, CDR2 SQIVND (reference sequence). The ends lost 4 bases at V and 7 bases at J; junction bases unmatched: 8. The CDR3 length is 16 residues.

The sequence came from a person aged 60 to 80 with lung adenocarcinoma. This sequence joins TRBV19 and TRBJ2-1; 12 bases fit TRBD2. Sequencing was performed on FFPE minimally invasive lung adenocarcinoma tissue. CDR3 DNA: TGTGCCAGTAGTAGCCAGACTAGCGGGGGAGGGAATGAGCAGTTCTTC. Translating it yields CASSSQTSGGGNEQFF.